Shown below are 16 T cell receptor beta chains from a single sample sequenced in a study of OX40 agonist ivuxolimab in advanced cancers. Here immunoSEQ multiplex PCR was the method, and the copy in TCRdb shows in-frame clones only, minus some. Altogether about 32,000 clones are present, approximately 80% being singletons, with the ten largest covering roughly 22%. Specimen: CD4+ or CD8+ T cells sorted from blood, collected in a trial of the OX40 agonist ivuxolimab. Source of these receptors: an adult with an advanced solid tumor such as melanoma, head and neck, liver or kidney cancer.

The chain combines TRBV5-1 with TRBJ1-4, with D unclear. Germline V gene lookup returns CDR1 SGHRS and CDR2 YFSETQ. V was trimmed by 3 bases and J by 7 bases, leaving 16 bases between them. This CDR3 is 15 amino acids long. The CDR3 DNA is TGCGCCAGCAGCTCGACCTGGGATAGGCGTGAAAAACTGTTTTTT. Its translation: CASSSTWDRREKLFF.

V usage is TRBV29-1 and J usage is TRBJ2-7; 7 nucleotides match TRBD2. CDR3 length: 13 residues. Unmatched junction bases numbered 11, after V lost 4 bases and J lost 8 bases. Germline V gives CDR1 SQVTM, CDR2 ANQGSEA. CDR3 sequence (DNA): TGCAGCGTTGGCTCGGGGGGAGTCATCCAGCAGTACTTC. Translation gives CSVGSGGVIQQYF.

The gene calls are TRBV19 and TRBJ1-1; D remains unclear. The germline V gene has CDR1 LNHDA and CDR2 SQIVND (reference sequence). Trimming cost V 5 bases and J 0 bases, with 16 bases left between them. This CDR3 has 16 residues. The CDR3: CASSQGTRSLNTEAFF. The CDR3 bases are TGTGCCAGTAGTCAAGGAACACGTTCTCTGAACACTGAAGCTTTCTTT.

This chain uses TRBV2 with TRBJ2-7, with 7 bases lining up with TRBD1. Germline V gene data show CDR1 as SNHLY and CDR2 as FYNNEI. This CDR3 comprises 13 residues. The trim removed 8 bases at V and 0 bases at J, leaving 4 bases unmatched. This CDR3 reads CASDGTDSYEQYF. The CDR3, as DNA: TGTGCCAGCGACGGGACAGACTCCTACGAGCAGTACTTC. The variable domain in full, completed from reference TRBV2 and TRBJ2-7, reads EPEVTQTPSHQVTQMGQEVILRCVPISNHLYFYWYRQILGQKVEFLVSFYNNEISEKSEIFDDQFSVERPDGSNFTLKIRSTKLEDSAMYFCASDGTDSYEQYFGPGTRLTVT.

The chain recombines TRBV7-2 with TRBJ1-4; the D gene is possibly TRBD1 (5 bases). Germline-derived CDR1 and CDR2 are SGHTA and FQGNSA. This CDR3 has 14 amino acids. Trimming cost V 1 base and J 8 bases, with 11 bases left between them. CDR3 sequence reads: CASSLVRRTEKLFF. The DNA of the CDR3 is TGTGCCAGCAGCTTAGTTCGACGGACAGAAAAACTGTTTTTT. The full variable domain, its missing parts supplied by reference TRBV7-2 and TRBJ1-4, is GAGVSQSPSNKVTEKGKDVELRCDPISGHTALYWYRQSLGQGLEFLIYFQGNSAPDKSGLPSDRFSAERTGGSVSTLTIQRTQQEDSAVYLCASSLVRRTEKLFFGSGTQLSVL.

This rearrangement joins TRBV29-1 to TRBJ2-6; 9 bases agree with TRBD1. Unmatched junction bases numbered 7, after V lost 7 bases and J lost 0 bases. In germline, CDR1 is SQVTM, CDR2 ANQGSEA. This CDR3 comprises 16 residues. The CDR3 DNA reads TGCAGCGAAGGGACAGGGACTTACTCTGGGGCCAACGTCCTGACTTTC. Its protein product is CSEGTGTYSGANVLTF.

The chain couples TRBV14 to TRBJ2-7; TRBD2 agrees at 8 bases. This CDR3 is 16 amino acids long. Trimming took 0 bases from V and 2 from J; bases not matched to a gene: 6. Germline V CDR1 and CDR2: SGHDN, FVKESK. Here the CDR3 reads CASSQELAGGTYEQYF. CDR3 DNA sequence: TGTGCCAGCAGCCAAGAACTGGCGGGAGGCACCTACGAGCAGTACTTC.

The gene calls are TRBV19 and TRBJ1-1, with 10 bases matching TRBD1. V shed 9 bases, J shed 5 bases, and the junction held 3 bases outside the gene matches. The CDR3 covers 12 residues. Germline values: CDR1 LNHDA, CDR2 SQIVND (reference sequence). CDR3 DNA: TGTGCCAGGACAGGGGGCAGAACTGAAGCTTTCTTT. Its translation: CARTGGRTEAFF.

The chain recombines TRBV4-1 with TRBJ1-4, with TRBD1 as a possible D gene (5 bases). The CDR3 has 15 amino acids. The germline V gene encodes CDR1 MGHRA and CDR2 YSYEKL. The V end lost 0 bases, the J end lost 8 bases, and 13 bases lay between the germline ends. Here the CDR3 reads CASSQEGTGIEKLFF. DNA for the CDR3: TGCGCCAGCAGCCAAGAAGGGACCGGTATAGAAAAACTGTTTTTT.

In DNA, the CDR3 is TGTGCCAGCAGTTCCCCGGGACAGGGTATCACCGGGGAGCTGTTTTTT. Protein: CASSSPGQGITGELFF. This chain links TRBV28 with TRBJ2-2, with 9 positions matching TRBD1. The germline V gene encodes CDR1 MDHEN and CDR2 SYDVKM. This CDR3 comprises 16 residues. V was pared by 4 bases and J by 4 bases, with 7 bases of the junction left unmatched.

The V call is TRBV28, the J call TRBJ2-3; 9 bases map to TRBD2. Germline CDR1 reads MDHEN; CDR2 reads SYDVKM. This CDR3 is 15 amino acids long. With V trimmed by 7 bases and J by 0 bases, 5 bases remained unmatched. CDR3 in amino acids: CASIETSGSTDTQYF. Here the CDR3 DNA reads TGTGCCAGCATTGAGACTAGCGGAAGCACAGATACGCAGTATTTT.

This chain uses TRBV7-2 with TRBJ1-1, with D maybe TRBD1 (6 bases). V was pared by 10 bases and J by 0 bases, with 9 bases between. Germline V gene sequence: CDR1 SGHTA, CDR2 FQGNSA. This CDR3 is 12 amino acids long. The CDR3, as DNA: TGTGCCAAGGGGGGGATGAACACTGAAGCTTTCTTT. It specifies CAKGGMNTEAFF.

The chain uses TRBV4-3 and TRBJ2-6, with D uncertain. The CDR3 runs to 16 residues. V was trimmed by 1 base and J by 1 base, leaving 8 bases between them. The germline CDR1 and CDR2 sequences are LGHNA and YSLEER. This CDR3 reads CASSQARKSGANVLTF. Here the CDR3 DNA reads TGCGCCAGCAGCCAAGCAAGGAAATCTGGGGCCAACGTCCTGACTTTC.

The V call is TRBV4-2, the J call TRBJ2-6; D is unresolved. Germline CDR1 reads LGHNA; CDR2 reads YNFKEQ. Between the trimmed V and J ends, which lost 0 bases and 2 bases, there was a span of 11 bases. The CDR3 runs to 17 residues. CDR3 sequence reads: CASSQDRKAAGANVLTF. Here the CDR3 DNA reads TGTGCCAGCAGCCAAGATAGAAAGGCGGCTGGGGCCAACGTCCTGACTTTC.

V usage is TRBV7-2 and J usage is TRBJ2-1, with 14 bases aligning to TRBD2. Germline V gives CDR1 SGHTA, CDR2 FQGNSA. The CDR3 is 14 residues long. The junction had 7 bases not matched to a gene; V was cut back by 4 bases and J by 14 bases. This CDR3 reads CASSSYGLAGGKFF. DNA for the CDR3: TGTGCCAGCAGCTCTTACGGACTAGCGGGGGGTAAGTTCTTC.

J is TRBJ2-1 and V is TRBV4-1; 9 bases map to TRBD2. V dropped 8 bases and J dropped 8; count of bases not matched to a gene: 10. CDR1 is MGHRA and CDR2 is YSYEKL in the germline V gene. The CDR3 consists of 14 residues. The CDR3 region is CASGGTSFNDEQFF. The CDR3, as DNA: TGCGCCAGCGGAGGGACTAGCTTTAACGATGAGCAGTTCTTC.